These 25 T cell receptor beta chains were all obtained from the same sample, sequenced in a study of T cell responses to AZD1222 COVID-19 vaccine (dated by TCRdb to about 2021). Explained via the paper, the time point label denotes: about 28 days (+/-7) after the second vaccine dose. Receptor libraries were prepared by the immunoSEQ multiplex PCR assay. As stored in TCRdb, this immuneACCESS dataset retains in-frame rearrangements with V and J assigned. A fraction of the clones does not appear; measured against another copy, unresolved V genes explain less than half of the discrepancy, and the remainder lacks a known reason. Within this sample are 110,000 or so clones, with roughly 90% of them counted one time only. About 7.1% of the sample is held by the ten biggest clonotypes. This specimen was peripheral blood, taken 28 days after the second AZD1222 dose. Every receptor here comes from an adult who received the AZD1222 COVID-19 vaccine.

The V gene is TRBV5-1, the J gene TRBJ2-3, with 7 bases matching TRBD2. The length of the CDR3 is 16 residues. J lost 0 bases, V lost 3 bases, and 7 bases had no gene match. The germline gives CDR1 SGHRS, CDR2 YFSETQ. CDR3 loop: CASSSNAGVSTDTQYF. DNA of the CDR3: TGCGCCAGCAGCTCGAATGCGGGAGTGAGCACAGATACGCAGTATTTT.

The rearrangement joins TRBV4-1 to TRBJ1-3, with a weak D call TRBD1 (6 bases). The V gene lost 3 bases and the J gene lost 7 bases, with 22 bases spanning the gap. The CDR3 contains 17 residues. Per the germline V gene, CDR1 is MGHRA and CDR2 is YSYEKL. The CDR3 protein is CASSHRNRDKIWNTIYF. The CDR3 region has the DNA TGCGCCAGCAGCCACCGGAACCGGGACAAGATTTGGAACACCATATATTTT.

The V gene is TRBV5-1, the J gene TRBJ2-6; D is undetermined. The CDR3 contains 15 residues. Germline V CDR1 and CDR2: SGHRS, YFSETQ. Trimming shortened V by 4 bases and J by 2 bases, and 10 bases separated the two germline ends. The CDR3 DNA follows: TGCGCCAGCAGCCTCGATGGGGCTGGGGCCAACGTCCTGACTTTC. Residues: CASSLDGAGANVLTF. Full variable domain (remainder filled in from reference TRBV5-1 and TRBJ2-6): KAGVTQTPRYLIKTRGQQVTLSCSPISGHRSVSWYQQTPGQGLQFLFEYFSETQRNKGNFPGRFSGRQFSNSRSEMNVSTLELGDSALYLCASSLDGAGANVLTFGAGSRLTVL.

The rearrangement uses TRBV12-3 or TRBV12-4 and TRBJ1-1; no clear D gene. The length of the CDR3 is 13 residues. Trimming took off 3 bases at V and 4 bases at J, with 9 bases between the two ends. Here the CDR3 reads CASSFDGFTEAFF. The CDR3 bases are TGTGCCAGCAGTTTTGATGGTTTCACTGAAGCTTTCTTT.

The chain carries TRBV6-5 and TRBJ1-2; 8 nucleotides agree with TRBD1. Trimming removed 0 bases from V and 8 bases from J; junction bases left unmatched: 5. Germline assignment: CDR1 MNHEY and CDR2 SVGAGI. The CDR3 is 14 amino acids. The CDR3 nucleotides are TGTGCCAGCAGTTACTCGACAGGGGCTGGGGGCTACACCTTC. Its translation: CASSYSTGAGGYTF.

The gene calls are TRBV5-5 and TRBJ1-2, with D unresolved. V lost 4 bases, J lost 3 bases, and 13 bases lay in between. Per the germline V gene, CDR1 is SGHKS and CDR2 is YYEKEE (reference sequence). The CDR3 is 14 amino acids. CDR3 sequence (DNA): TGTGCCAGCAGCCCTGGCGACGGCCACTATGGCTACACCTTC. Amino acids: CASSPGDGHYGYTF. Using reference TRBV5-5 and TRBJ1-2 for the parts outside the CDR3, the full variable domain is DAGVTQSPTHLIKTRGQQVTLRCSPISGHKSVSWYQQVLGQGPQFIFQYYEKEERGRGNFPDRFSARQFPNYSSELNVNALLLGDSALYLCASSPGDGHYGYTFGSGTRLTVV.

This chain connects TRBV27 to TRBJ1-2; 9 nucleotides align to TRBD1. This CDR3 is built from 16 residues. Germline V lookup: CDR1 MNHEY, CDR2 SMNVEV (reference sequence). V lost 4 bases, J lost 0 bases, and 6 bases stayed unmatched. Here the CDR3 DNA reads TGTGCCAGCAGTTCCGGGACAGGGTACTCTAACTATGGCTACACCTTC. Its protein product is CASSSGTGYSNYGYTF.

The chain is built from TRBV12-5 and TRBJ1-6; no definite D call. V was shortened by 7 bases and J by 9 bases, with 13 bases between the two germline ends. The germline CDR1 and CDR2 sequences are LGHNT and FRNRAP. The CDR3 is 13 residues long. Written as DNA, the CDR3 is TGTGCTAGTGCCTCACCGTGGCGTTCACCCCTCCACTTT. This encodes CASASPWRSPLHF.

The chain is built from TRBV5-5 and TRBJ2-5; 9 bases match TRBD1. CDR3 length: 15 residues. The V gene end was trimmed by 4 bases and the J gene end by 3 bases; junction bases not matched to a gene: 7. Germline V gene sequence: CDR1 SGHKS, CDR2 YYEKEE (reference sequence). The CDR3 region has the DNA TGTGCCAGCAGCCCGTGGACAGGGGAGAAAGAGACCCAGTACTTC. Protein product: CASSPWTGEKETQYF.

The genes are TRBV28 and TRBJ1-4; possible D gene TRBD1, 5 bases. Germline V CDR1 and CDR2: MDHEN, SYDVKM. Deletions cut 10 bases from V and 8 bases from J, with 14 bases between. The CDR3 loop spans 12 amino acids. The CDR3 region is CATSGVEEKLFF. CDR3 in DNA: TGTGCCACCTCGGGGGTCGAGGAAAAACTGTTTTTT.

The chain joins TRBV4-3 to TRBJ1-1, with TRBD1 identical over 8 bases. Per germline, CDR1 LGHNA and CDR2 YSLEER. There are 16 residues in the CDR3. Losses at the gene ends were 1 base for V and 4 bases for J; bases not matched to a gene: 8. The CDR3 DNA follows: TGCGCCAGCAGCCAAGGACAGGGGAGGGGAACCACTGAAGCTTTCTTT. Translation: CASSQGQGRGTTEAFF.

The gene calls are TRBV7-8 and TRBJ2-2; 10 nucleotides match TRBD2. V trimming: 5 bases; J trimming: 1 base; junction bases outside the gene matches: 7. The CDR3 consists of 17 residues. Germline loops: CDR1 SGHVS, CDR2 FQNEAQ. The CDR3 here is CASSPRRLAGNTGELFF. The CDR3 DNA reads as TGTGCCAGCAGCCCCCGTCGACTAGCGGGGAACACCGGGGAGCTGTTTTTT.

The rearrangement uses TRBV11-3 and TRBJ2-5; the D is unclear. Trimming removed 0 bases at V and 3 bases at J, with 2 bases between. Germline V gives CDR1 SGHNT, CDR2 YENEEA. This CDR3 is 12 amino acids long. CDR3 in DNA: TGTGCCAGCAGCTTAGATGAAGAGACCCAGTACTTC. Its translation is CASSLDEETQYF.

This clone has more than one count but fewer than ten. This CDR3 reads CAWSDRGYNQPQHF. The CDR3 region has the DNA TGTGCCTGGAGTGACAGGGGATATAATCAGCCCCAGCATTTT. The J gene is TRBJ1-5, the V gene TRBV30; 7 bases match TRBD1. J was trimmed by 4 bases and V by 1 base; bases with no gene match: 4. Looked up from germline, CDR1 is GTSNPN and CDR2 is SVGIG (reference sequence). The CDR3 has 14 residues.

This clone occurred a few times. The chain carries TRBV15 and TRBJ2-7; TRBD2 matches at 11 bases. The CDR3 extends over 19 amino acids. Germline loops: CDR1 LNHNV, CDR2 YYDKDF (reference sequence). The V and J ends lost 0 bases and 3 bases, in that order; junction bases with no gene match: 13. CDR3 region: CATSRELAGVGSRGYEQYF. The CDR3 DNA reads TGTGCCACCAGCAGAGAACTAGCGGGAGTAGGGTCCCGCGGCTACGAGCAGTACTTC.

The V gene is TRBV27, the J gene TRBJ1-1; TRBD1 is a possible D gene (6 bases). With 6 bases removed from V and 0 bases from J, the gap between germline ends came to 20 bases. Looked up from germline, CDR1 is MNHEY and CDR2 is SMNVEV (reference sequence). The CDR3 loop spans 17 amino acids. The CDR3, as DNA: TGTGCCAGCAGCCCCGCGGGGCTAGGGGGGATGAACACTGAAGCTTTCTTT. This translates into CASSPAGLGGMNTEAFF.

V gene TRBV19 combines with J gene TRBJ1-5; 7 bases align to TRBD1. Germline trimming cut 10 bases from V and 5 bases from J; bases unmatched to any gene: 11. This CDR3 contains 14 residues. CDR1 and CDR2 from the germline V gene are LNHDA and SQIVND (reference sequence). The CDR3 protein is CATDPGGWDQPQHF. DNA for the CDR3: TGTGCCACTGATCCAGGGGGATGGGATCAGCCCCAGCATTTT.

The chain joins TRBV30 to TRBJ2-7; D perhaps matches TRBD2 (5 bases). Per the germline V gene, CDR1 is GTSNPN and CDR2 is SVGIG (reference sequence). Trimming removed 0 bases from V and 0 bases from J, with 15 bases in between. The CDR3 sequence is 16 residues long. The chain's CDR3 is CAWSVLWTPTSYEQYF. The CDR3 bases are TGTGCCTGGAGTGTACTCTGGACTCCTACCTCCTACGAGCAGTACTTC.

The genes are TRBV6-5 and TRBJ1-6; maybe TRBD1 (5 bases). From germline, CDR1 is MNHEY and CDR2 SVGAGI. The CDR3 totals 15 residues. The V end lost 0 bases, the J end lost 10 bases, and 13 bases lay between the germline ends. CDR3 in DNA: TGTGCCAGCAGTTACTCGGGCCAGGGCTCCTCACCCCTCCACTTT. Its translation is CASSYSGQGSSPLHF.

The chain carries TRBV5-1 and TRBJ1-4; D is unclear. CDR1 and CDR2 from the germline V gene are SGHRS and YFSETQ. V lost 7 bases to trimming and J lost 6 bases, with 16 bases between them. This CDR3 contains 14 residues. Here the CDR3 reads CASRLGGLDEKLFF. As DNA, the CDR3 is TGCGCCAGCCGGCTGGGTGGGTTAGATGAAAAACTGTTTTTT.

The V call is TRBV4-1, the J call TRBJ2-1, with 12 bases aligning to TRBD2. CDR1 is MGHRA, CDR2 YSYEKL, per germline. J gave up 4 bases and V 2 bases, and 9 bases lay outside the gene matches. The CDR3 has 18 amino acids. The CDR3 region is CASSQRARTSGEYNEQFF. In DNA, the CDR3 is TGCGCCAGCAGCCAAAGGGCCCGGACTAGCGGGGAGTACAATGAGCAGTTCTTC.

V and J are TRBV6-1 and TRBJ1-2, with TRBD1 as a possible D gene (6 bases). This CDR3 has 15 residues. The V end was cut by 0 bases, the J end by 4 bases, with 12 bases between. CDR1 MNHNS and CDR2 SASEGT come from the germline V gene. CDR3 loop: CASSEARGQPYGYTF. The CDR3 DNA is TGTGCCAGCAGTGAAGCCCGGGGGCAGCCCTATGGCTACACCTTC.

This chain uses TRBV2 with TRBJ1-4; 12 nucleotides agree with TRBD1. CDR3 length: 17 amino acids. The V gene end was trimmed by 8 bases and the J gene end by 1 base; junction bases not matched to a gene: 8. The germline V gene has CDR1 SNHLY and CDR2 FYNNEI. CDR3 sequence (DNA): TGTGCCAGCTCAGGGACAGGGGGCCCCCGAACTAATGAAAAACTGTTTTTT. This encodes CASSGTGGPRTNEKLFF.

This chain joins TRBV28 and TRBJ1-2; D is uncertain. V was shortened by 6 bases and J by 8 bases, with 10 bases between the two germline ends. The CDR3 has 11 amino acids. Per germline, CDR1 MDHEN and CDR2 SYDVKM. CDR3 region: CASRNEGGYTF. CDR3 sequence (DNA): TGTGCCAGCAGGAACGAGGGAGGCTACACCTTC.

This clone was picked up a small number of times. The V gene is TRBV5-4, the J gene TRBJ2-7; possibly TRBD1 or TRBD2 for D (5 bases each). This CDR3 region has 15 residues. Trimming pared 3 bases from V and 2 bases from J, leaving 15 bases between. Germline CDR1 reads SGHNT; CDR2 reads YYREEE (reference sequence). The CDR3 coding sequence is TGTGCCAGCAGCTCTAGGGCCCGGGACCCCTACGAGCAGTACTTC. Translating gives CASSSRARDPYEQYF.